A single sample is the source of the 17 T cell receptor beta chains below, sequenced in a study of beta chain features in type 1 diabetes. Every bit of the isolated RNA underwent reverse transcription, so sequencing read expressed TCRB transcripts. This table comes from immunoSEQ multiplex PCR, and its TCRdb copy is limited to in-frame clones, with some not included. In the table there are 350,000 to 450,000 clones, more than 13% of which are singletons. Sequencing was carried out using naive CD4+ T cells from blood. All receptors come from a woman between 18 and 29 years old in good health.

This clone was detected a few times. The rearrangement joins TRBV2 to TRBJ2-2; TRBD2 agrees at 10 bases. Germline assignment: CDR1 SNHLY and CDR2 FYNNEI. The CDR3 runs to 15 residues. With 7 bases clipped from V and 4 bases from J, the junction kept 6 bases outside the gene matches. As DNA, the CDR3 is TGTGCCAGCACCAAACTAGCGGGGAGCACCGGGGAGCTGTTTTTT. It codes for CASTKLAGSTGELFF.

This clone was recorded a few times. V and J are TRBV15 and TRBJ2-7; maybe TRBD2 (6 bases). This CDR3 has 12 residues. Germline CDR1 reads LNHNV; CDR2 reads YYDKDF (reference sequence). V was pared by 5 bases and J by 2 bases, with 7 bases between. CDR3 DNA: TGTGCCACCAGCGGACTAACCTACGAGCAGTACTTC. Its protein product is CATSGLTYEQYF.

This clone has more than one count but fewer than ten. V is TRBV1 and J is TRBJ2-1; the table calls TRBD2, which could not be checked here. TRBV1 counts as a pseudogene. The CDR3 is 16 residues long. The CDR3 nucleotides read TGCACCAGCAGCCAAGATGGAGGGAGGGCCTTCAATGAGCAGTTCTTC. It encodes CTSSQDGGRAFNEQFF.

The gene calls are TRBV29-1 and TRBJ1-1; 7 bases agree with TRBD1. V lost 1 base, J lost 7 bases, and 9 bases stayed unmatched. CDR3 length equals 14 residues. CDR1 is SQVTM and CDR2 is ANQGSEA in the germline V gene. CDR3 region: CSVEVRGGIFEAFF. CDR3 nucleotide sequence: TGCAGCGTTGAAGTGAGAGGGGGCATCTTTGAAGCTTTCTTT.

CDR3: CASSWGHWGSSNQPQHF. The CDR3 DNA is TGTGCCAGCAGCTGGGGGCACTGGGGATCTAGCAATCAGCCCCAGCATTTT. This chain links TRBV5-8 with TRBJ1-5; possibly TRBD1 for D (6 bases). The germline V gene encodes CDR1 SGHTS and CDR2 YDEGEE. CDR3 length equals 17 residues. Trimming cost V 3 bases and J 0 bases, with 16 bases left between them.

This clone has only a few counts. The chain carries TRBV4-3 and TRBJ1-5; possibly TRBD1 for D (5 bases). The CDR3 runs to 16 residues. Trimming removed 1 base at V and 3 bases at J, with 13 bases between. Germline loops: CDR1 LGHNA, CDR2 YSLEER. CDR3 sequence (DNA): TGCGCCAGCAGCCAAGGGGGGGGAGCGGACAATCAGCCCCAGCATTTT. Protein product: CASSQGGGADNQPQHF.

The J gene is TRBJ2-7, the V gene TRBV4-3; D call uncertain. This CDR3 region has 17 residues. Trimming shortened V by 0 bases and J by 1 base, and 16 bases separated the two germline ends. Germline V gene sequence: CDR1 LGHNA, CDR2 YSLEER. The CDR3 DNA reads as TGCGCCAGCAGCCAAGATCGAGGTTACTCTCATTCCTACGAGCAGTACTTC. Its translation: CASSQDRGYSHSYEQYF.

This clone was found a few times. This chain links TRBV6-6 with TRBJ2-5; tentatively, D is TRBD1 (6 bases). The CDR3 is 15 residues long. The germline gives CDR1 MNHNY, CDR2 SVGAGI (reference sequence). V lost 0 bases and J lost 4, with 12 bases in between. The CDR3 reads CASSYSRGTRETQYF. The DNA for the CDR3 is TGTGCCAGCAGTTACTCGAGGGGGACGAGAGAGACCCAGTACTTC.

A single count supports this clone. This chain links TRBV6-6 with TRBJ1-5; D gene ambiguous. Germline CDR1 reads MNHNY; CDR2 reads SVGAGI (reference sequence). Deletions cut 6 bases from V and 5 bases from J, with 5 bases between. The CDR3 loop spans 11 amino acids. The CDR3 region has the DNA TGTGCCAGCAGGGGCCATCAGCCCCAGCATTTT. Translation: CASRGHQPQHF.

This sequence joins TRBV9 and TRBJ2-1; 10 bases fit TRBD1. CDR3 length equals 16 residues. The V and J ends lost 4 bases and 8 bases, in that order; junction bases with no gene match: 12. The V gene's germline CDR1 is SGDLS and CDR2 YYNGEE. Here the CDR3 DNA reads TGTGCCAGCAGCCCTGAGGGGGACAGGGGCTGGGATGAGCAGTTCTTC. As protein: CASSPEGDRGWDEQFF.

This clone turned up a few times. The V and J genes are TRBV30 and TRBJ1-3; 9 nucleotides agree with TRBD1. The CDR3 is made up of 13 amino acids. The trim removed 5 bases at V and 5 bases at J, leaving 4 bases unmatched. Germline V gene sequence: CDR1 GTSNPN, CDR2 SVGIG (reference sequence). The CDR3 bases are TGTGCCTGGGGGACAGGGCGACGAAACACCATATATTTT. Translated, it gives CAWGTGRRNTIYF.

The genes are TRBV4-1 and TRBJ2-5; D ambiguous. Germline CDR1 reads MGHRA; CDR2 reads YSYEKL. V shed 1 base and J shed 5 bases, with 20 bases lying between them. The CDR3 is 17 residues long. The CDR3: CASSQGELGDLRETQYF. CDR3 bases: TGCGCCAGCAGCCAAGGCGAATTGGGCGACCTCAGGGAGACCCAGTACTTC.

This clone was counted a few times. This chain links TRBV29-1 with TRBJ2-3; 14 nucleotides match TRBD2. The CDR3 is made up of 15 amino acids. V shed 7 bases and J 5 bases; nucleotides not matched to a gene: 8. CDR1 is SQVTM, CDR2 ANQGSEA, per germline. CDR3 amino acids: CSALGLAGVRDTQYF. Here the CDR3 DNA reads TGCAGCGCCCTGGGACTAGCGGGAGTGCGAGATACGCAGTATTTT.

The chain couples TRBV4-1 to TRBJ1-5; TRBD1 is a possible D gene (5 bases). V lost 4 bases and J lost 4, with 11 bases in between. Germline CDR1 reads MGHRA; CDR2 reads YSYEKL. This CDR3 has 14 residues. The CDR3 DNA reads as TGCGCCAGCAGCCCCCCAGGGATGAATCAGCCCCAGCATTTT. Residues: CASSPPGMNQPQHF.

This clone was picked up a small number of times. V is TRBV7-3 and J is TRBJ2-3; D unclear. Germline V gene data show CDR1 as SGHTA and CDR2 as FQGTGA. The V gene lost 4 bases and the J gene lost 2 bases, with 13 bases spanning the gap. CDR3 length: 15 residues. In DNA, the CDR3 is TGTGCCAGCAGCTATTGGCTCGCAGACACAGATACGCAGTATTTT. Translating gives CASSYWLADTDTQYF.

This clone showed up just a few times. The rearrangement links TRBV11-1 to TRBJ2-7; TRBD2 aligns across 11 bases. This CDR3 spans 17 amino acids. Germline CDR1 is SGHAT and CDR2 is FQDESV (reference sequence). V trimming: 5 bases; J trimming: 0 bases; junction bases outside the gene matches: 9. The CDR3 nucleotides are TGTGCCAGCAGCCCCACCCGACTAGCGGGGACCTCCTACGAGCAGTACTTC. It codes for CASSPTRLAGTSYEQYF.

Written as DNA, the CDR3 is TGCAGTGCCTCGGGGGTTTCCGAGCAGTACTTC. Protein product: CSASGVSEQYF. The chain employs TRBV20-1 and TRBJ2-7; possible D gene TRBD2, 6 bases. Per germline, CDR1 DFQATT and CDR2 SNEGSKA (reference sequence). The germline V and J ends were trimmed by 6 bases and 6 bases, with 12 bases remaining between them. The CDR3 spans 11 residues.